A selection of T cell receptor beta chains follows, all from one sample in a study of Ad26.COV2.S vaccination and SARS-CoV-2 variants. Data came from immunoSEQ multiplex PCR; TCRdb stores just in-frame clones and leaves some out. Among a few hundred thousand clones, around 89% were seen once, and the ten largest hold about 4%. Here the sequenced sample was peripheral blood, taken in a trial of Ad26.COV2.S vaccine versus placebo. Receptors originate from a person aged 18-65 years who received the Ad26.COV2.S COVID-19 vaccine or a placebo. The CDR3 runs from the conserved cysteine through the conserved F or W. Clone size, where shown, is once, few, many, or a class for clones that have expanded.

CDR3 protein: CASSYSEGDTQYF
J gene: TRBJ2-3
V gene: TRBV6-6
clone size: -

CDR3 protein: CASSQVGTSGVADTQYF
J gene: TRBJ2-3
V gene: TRBV4-1
clone size: -

CDR3 protein: CASSGLKANYGYTF
J gene: TRBJ1-2
V gene: TRBV6-4
clone size: -

CDR3 protein: CASSLIVRTGYTF
J gene: TRBJ1-2
V gene: TRBV12-3/TRBV12-4
clone size: -

CDR3 protein: CASSYLASEETQYF
J gene: TRBJ2-5
V gene: TRBV6-5
clone size: -

CDR3 protein: CASSHRQGGGTEAFF
J gene: TRBJ1-1
V gene: TRBV18
clone size: -

CDR3 protein: CASSGDHYEQYF
J gene: TRBJ2-7
V gene: TRBV6-6
clone size: -

CDR3 protein: CASSTTRGYEQYF
J gene: TRBJ2-7
V gene: TRBV5-5
clone size: few

CDR3 protein: CAWRADRGHFYEQYF
J gene: TRBJ2-7
V gene: TRBV30
clone size: -

CDR3 protein: CASSLGMGSTDTQYF
J gene: TRBJ2-3
V gene: TRBV5-1
clone size: -

CDR3 protein: CASSPGTGGWYEQYF
J gene: TRBJ2-7
V gene: TRBV5-1
clone size: -

CDR3 protein: CASSVDSSWGEQFF
J gene: TRBJ2-1
V gene: TRBV9
clone size: -

CDR3 protein: CASRGLAYEQYF
J gene: TRBJ2-7
V gene: TRBV28
clone size: -

CDR3 protein: CASSLRTSGGTDTQYF
J gene: TRBJ2-3
V gene: TRBV7-6
clone size: -

CDR3 protein: CASSLLGREDEQYF
J gene: TRBJ2-7
V gene: TRBV5-6
clone size: -

CDR3 protein: CAIPGGPNYGYTF
J gene: TRBJ1-2
V gene: TRBV10-3
clone size: -

CDR3 protein: CASSNRGGKAFF
J gene: TRBJ1-1
V gene: TRBV5-6
clone size: -

CDR3 protein: CASLRGAGSNQPQHF
J gene: TRBJ1-5
V gene: TRBV6-5
clone size: -

CDR3 protein: CASSERDTTSQYF
J gene: TRBJ2-3
V gene: TRBV2
clone size: -

CDR3 protein: CASSQSDAGVAEQYF
J gene: TRBJ2-7
V gene: TRBV16
clone size: -

CDR3 protein: CASSLYWTSGGPRTDTQYF
J gene: TRBJ2-3
V gene: TRBV7-9
clone size: -

CDR3 protein: CASSGGGSNQPQHF
J gene: TRBJ1-5
V gene: TRBV9
clone size: -

CDR3 protein: CASSLYGGDGYTF
J gene: TRBJ1-2
V gene: TRBV5-6
clone size: -

CDR3 protein: CASSSDGLYGYTF
J gene: TRBJ1-2
V gene: TRBV6-6
clone size: -

CDR3 protein: CASSELGSRGHYNQPQHF
J gene: TRBJ1-5
V gene: TRBV2
clone size: few

CDR3 protein: CASTRPTSYEQYF
J gene: TRBJ2-7
V gene: TRBV6-5
clone size: -

CDR3 protein: CASSDEAGGFEAFF
J gene: TRBJ1-1
V gene: TRBV19
clone size: -

CDR3 protein: CASSMSGASYEQYF
J gene: TRBJ2-7
V gene: TRBV19
clone size: -

CDR3 protein: CASSYRPQGETQYF
J gene: TRBJ2-5
V gene: TRBV6-5
clone size: once

CDR3 protein: CASSLGTSYNEQFF
J gene: TRBJ2-1
V gene: TRBV27
clone size: -

CDR3 protein: CASSPSPGAESEQYF
J gene: TRBJ2-7
V gene: TRBV11-3
clone size: once

CDR3 protein: CASSSTSYEQYF
J gene: TRBJ2-7
V gene: TRBV18
clone size: once

CDR3 protein: CASRARTHNSYEQYF
J gene: TRBJ2-7
V gene: TRBV19
clone size: -

CDR3 protein: CASSGQVAGNTIYF
J gene: TRBJ1-3
V gene: TRBV19
clone size: -

CDR3 protein: CAWSSRTGAYEQYF
J gene: TRBJ2-7
V gene: TRBV30
clone size: -

CDR3 protein: CASSQVFRQGSPLHF
J gene: TRBJ1-6
V gene: TRBV4-1
clone size: -

CDR3 protein: CAWSPALGETQYF
J gene: TRBJ2-5
V gene: TRBV30
clone size: -

CDR3 protein: CASGLRSVSDTQYF
J gene: TRBJ2-3
V gene: TRBV9
clone size: -

CDR3 protein: CASSFKETQYF
J gene: TRBJ2-5
V gene: TRBV5-1
clone size: -

CDR3 protein: CAWSVLDNYGYTF
J gene: TRBJ1-2
V gene: TRBV30
clone size: -

CDR3 protein: CASSPSQFGTEAFF
J gene: TRBJ1-1
V gene: TRBV9
clone size: once

CDR3 protein: CASSFQRNTEAFF
J gene: TRBJ1-1
V gene: TRBV7-2
clone size: -

CDR3 protein: CASSLDWDRNTEAFF
J gene: TRBJ1-1
V gene: TRBV7-9
clone size: -

CDR3 protein: CASSAWTGYTGELFF
J gene: TRBJ2-2
V gene: TRBV11-2
clone size: -

CDR3 protein: CASSLERDTGELFF
J gene: TRBJ2-2
V gene: TRBV6-4
clone size: -

CDR3 protein: CASRTPGQGARGYTF
J gene: TRBJ1-2
V gene: TRBV27
clone size: -

CDR3 protein: CASRTGPGNTIYF
J gene: TRBJ1-3
V gene: TRBV12-3/TRBV12-4
clone size: few

CDR3 protein: CASSLRGGQPQHF
J gene: TRBJ1-5
V gene: TRBV12-3/TRBV12-4
clone size: -

CDR3 protein: CARDWGGYEQYF
J gene: TRBJ2-7
V gene: TRBV7-5
clone size: -

CDR3 protein: CASSVLTEGTEAFF
J gene: TRBJ1-1
V gene: TRBV9
clone size: -

CDR3 protein: CASSLGRGWNQPQHF
J gene: TRBJ1-5
V gene: TRBV7-8
clone size: -

CDR3 protein: CASSRDTSTNEKLFF
J gene: TRBJ1-4
V gene: TRBV5-1
clone size: -

CDR3 protein: CAISERGALPEQFF
J gene: TRBJ2-1
V gene: TRBV10-3
clone size: -

CDR3 protein: CASSHLPGQGSTEAFF
J gene: TRBJ1-1
V gene: TRBV4-3
clone size: -